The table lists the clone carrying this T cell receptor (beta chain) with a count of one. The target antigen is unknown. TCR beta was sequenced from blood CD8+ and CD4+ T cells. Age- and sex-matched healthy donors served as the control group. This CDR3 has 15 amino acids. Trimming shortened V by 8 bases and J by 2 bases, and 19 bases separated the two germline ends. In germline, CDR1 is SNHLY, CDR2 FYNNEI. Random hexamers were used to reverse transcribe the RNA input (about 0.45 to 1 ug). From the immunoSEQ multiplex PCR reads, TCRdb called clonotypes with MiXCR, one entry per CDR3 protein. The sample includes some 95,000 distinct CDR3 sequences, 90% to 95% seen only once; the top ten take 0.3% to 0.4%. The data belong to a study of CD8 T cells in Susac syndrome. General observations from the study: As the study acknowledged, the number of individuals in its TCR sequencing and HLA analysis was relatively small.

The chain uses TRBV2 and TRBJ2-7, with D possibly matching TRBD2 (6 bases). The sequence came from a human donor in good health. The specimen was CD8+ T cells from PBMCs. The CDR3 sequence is CASGTGIAATYEQYF. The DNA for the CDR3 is TGTGCCAGCGGAACGGGGATAGCGGCTACCTACGAGCAGTACTTC.